This T cell receptor beta chain appears in the sequencing data of a study of T cell responses to AZD1222 COVID-19 vaccine. Clones were read by immunoSEQ multiplex PCR, and TCRdb kept only the in-frame ones, dropping some. Of over 100,000 clones listed, 65% to 85% are singletons. This clone was detected once. Germline-derived CDR1 and CDR2 are LGHNA and YSLEER. Trimming left V 2 bases short and J 11 bases short, with 12 bases between. The CDR3 length is 12 residues. The J gene is TRBJ1-1, the V gene TRBV4-3, with D perhaps matching TRBD1 (5 bases). Specimen: peripheral blood, collected on day 0 of AZD1222 vaccination. This clonotype was obtained from an adult in good health. The CDR3 bases are TGCGCCAGCAGCCAACAGGGTGGTGTTGCTTTCTTT. Amino acid sequence: CASSQQGGVAFF.